This T cell receptor (beta chain) comes out of a study of T cells in pancreatic ductal adenocarcinoma. Overall study results and limits: The resected cohort was biased toward the minority with early-stage disease.

Comment on this clone: Its cognate antigen is unknown.

The selected patients with pancreatic ductal adenocarcinoma had surgery but no neoadjuvant therapy. Data came from immunoSEQ multiplex PCR; TCRdb stores just in-frame clones and leaves some out. The sample records approximately 97,000 clones, 90% to 95% being singletons. CDR3 length: 14 amino acids. Germline CDR1 MNHEY, CDR2 SVGAGI. The ends lost 5 bases at V and 4 bases at J; junction bases unmatched: 4. The sequenced sample was PBMCs. This TCR derives from a human donor with pancreatic ductal adenocarcinoma. The chain employs TRBV6-5 and TRBJ2-7; the match to TRBD2 covers 11 bases. CDR3 in amino acids: CASSRGTSGYEQYF. The CDR3 coding sequence is TGTGCCAGCAGTCGCGGGACTAGCGGTTACGAGCAGTACTTC.